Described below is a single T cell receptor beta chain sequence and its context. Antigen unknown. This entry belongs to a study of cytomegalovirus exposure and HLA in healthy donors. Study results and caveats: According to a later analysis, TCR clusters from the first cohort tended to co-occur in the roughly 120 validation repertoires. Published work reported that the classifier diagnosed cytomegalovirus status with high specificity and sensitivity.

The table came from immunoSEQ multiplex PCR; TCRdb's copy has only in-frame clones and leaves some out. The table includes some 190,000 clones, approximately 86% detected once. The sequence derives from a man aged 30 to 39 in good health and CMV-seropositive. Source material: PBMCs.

Here the CDR3 reads CASSLVAGGGNEQYF. The CDR3, as DNA: TGTGCCAGCAGCTTGGTTGCGGGGGGGGGAAACGAGCAGTACTTC. The chain carries TRBV5-4 and TRBJ2-7, with 9 bases lining up with TRBD2. CDR1 and CDR2 (germline): SGHNT, YYREEE (reference sequence). CDR3 length: 15 amino acids. V was clipped by 0 bases and J by 5 bases; unmatched bases: 6.